The source of this T cell receptor (beta chain) is a study of T-cell memory formation after mild COVID-19. Study at large: Among the donors, TCR clusters were largely specific to each donor. Study-wide results and limits: CD4/CD8 balance held among clones contracting day 15 to 85, and later expanders leaned CD4+.

5'RACE with constant-segment primers yielded barcoded, UMI-tagged TCR alpha and TCR beta cDNA libraries. TCRdb analysed the 5' RACE reads with MiXCR anew, one entry per CDR3 protein. The sample consists of more than 400,000 distinct CDR3 sequences, around a sixth of them appearing once. On this clonotype: Its antigen is still unknown.

CDR1 and CDR2 from the germline V gene are SGHKS and YYEKEE (reference sequence). Trimming stripped 0 bases from V and 2 bases from J, with 13 bases between. This CDR3 is built from 16 residues. This chain connects TRBV5-5 to TRBJ2-3; D unresolved. The clonotype was recovered from an adult woman who had mild COVID-19 (a few samples of this study predate the infection). Cell type and time point are not known. What was sequenced was PBMCs or a T cell subset sorted from them (not recorded which). The CDR3 here is CASSLGGSTNTDTQYF. In DNA form, the CDR3 reads TGTGCCAGCAGCTTGGGGGGATCTACAAACACAGATACGCAGTATTTT.